Listed here are 9 T cell receptor beta chains from one sample, sequenced in a study of shared clonotypes between healthy human individuals. Terminally differentiated effector memory CD45RA+ cells were excluded from the naive CD8 cells, which were CD45RO-negative and positively selected for CCR7. TCRdb's copy holds only in-frame clones and misses some; the assay was immunoSEQ multiplex PCR. The top ten hold more than 0.95% of the sample, which has around 2,000,000 clones, around 96% seen once. Sample: naive CD8+ T cells sorted from blood. The source is a young man in good health.

CDR3 in DNA: TGCGCCAGCAGAAAACCCGGGGCGACTGAAGCTTTCTTT. It is translated as CASRKPGATEAFF. This chain uses TRBV4-1 with TRBJ1-1, with D possibly TRBD1 on 5 matching bases. Trimming removed 6 bases at V and 5 bases at J, with 13 bases between. In germline, CDR1 is MGHRA, CDR2 YSYEKL. The CDR3 is made up of 13 amino acids.

The genes are TRBV9 and TRBJ2-1, with a possible D match to TRBD1 (5 bases). The CDR3 loop spans 16 amino acids. CDR1 SGDLS and CDR2 YYNGEE come from the germline V gene. Trimming stripped 2 bases from V and 7 bases from J, with 19 bases between. The CDR3 spells CASSVSDSYFGNEQFF. DNA of the CDR3: TGTGCCAGCAGCGTCTCAGACAGTTATTTCGGGAATGAGCAGTTCTTC.

Notes on this clone: This CDR3 is also generated by other DNA sequences in the sample. V gene TRBV6-5 combines with J gene TRBJ2-7; 8 nucleotides match TRBD1. The trim removed 0 bases at V and 3 bases at J, leaving 7 bases unmatched. Germline CDR1 MNHEY, CDR2 SVGAGI. The CDR3 spans 16 residues. The CDR3, as DNA: TGTGCCAGCAGTTACTCCGCGGGACAGGCAGTCTACGAGCAGTACTTC. Amino acids: CASSYSAGQAVYEQYF.

This rearrangement joins TRBV27 to TRBJ1-2, with D maybe TRBD1 (6 bases). The CDR3 has 15 residues. Germline CDR1 is MNHEY and CDR2 is SMNVEV (reference sequence). V lost 6 bases, J lost 1 base, and 15 bases lay in between. In DNA, the CDR3 is TGTGCCAGCAGGGGACGAGGGGGTTATAACTATGGCTACACCTTC. Its protein is CASRGRGGYNYGYTF.

The chain is built from TRBV19 and TRBJ2-7; weak D call: TRBD2 (5 bases). The CDR3 sequence is 14 residues long. Deletions cut 3 bases from V and 3 bases from J, with 12 bases between. Germline lookup yields CDR1 LNHDA and CDR2 SQIVND (reference sequence). CDR3 in amino acids: CASSMIFRDYEQYF. The CDR3 DNA follows: TGTGCCAGTAGTATGATATTCCGGGACTACGAGCAGTACTTC. Combining the CDR3 with reference TRBV19 and TRBJ2-7 gives the whole variable domain DGGITQSPKYLFRKEGQNVTLSCEQNLNHDAMYWYRQDPGQGLRLIYYSQIVNDFQKGDIAEGYSVSREKKESFPLTVTSAQKNPTAFYLCASSMIFRDYEQYFGPGTRLTVT.

The V gene is TRBV5-5, the J gene TRBJ2-7; perhaps TRBD1 as D (6 bases). Germline CDR1 reads SGHKS; CDR2 reads YYEKEE (reference sequence). CDR3 length: 14 residues. The V end was cut by 4 bases, the J end by 3 bases, with 14 bases between. This CDR3 reads CASSHYLDSYEQYF. The CDR3 bases are TGTGCCAGCAGCCATTACCTGGACAGCTACGAGCAGTACTTC. Looking up the rest from reference TRBV5-5 and TRBJ2-7 gives the full variable domain: DAGVTQSPTHLIKTRGQQVTLRCSPISGHKSVSWYQQVLGQGPQFIFQYYEKEERGRGNFPDRFSARQFPNYSSELNVNALLLGDSALYLCASSHYLDSYEQYFGPGTRLTVT.

The chain recombines TRBV27 with TRBJ2-7; no clear D gene. The CDR3 covers 15 residues. Between the trimmed V and J ends, which lost 6 bases and 3 bases, there was a span of 18 bases. Germline assignment: CDR1 MNHEY and CDR2 SMNVEV (reference sequence). The CDR3 coding sequence is TGTGCCAGCAGACTAATGGTAGAGTCCTTCTACGAGCAGTACTTC. Translation: CASRLMVESFYEQYF.

CDR3 nucleotides: TGCAGCGTTAATGCTCCTGAGCAGTTCTTC. Protein sequence: CSVNAPEQFF. The J gene is TRBJ2-1, the V gene TRBV29-1; D uncertain. This CDR3 has 10 residues. Trimming took 5 bases from V and 9 from J, leaving 8 bases between them. Germline V gene lookup returns CDR1 SQVTM and CDR2 ANQGSEA.

The chain couples TRBV28 to TRBJ1-1; the match to TRBD1 covers 7 bases. CDR1 MDHEN and CDR2 SYDVKM come from the germline V gene. The CDR3 length is 17 residues. Trimming took 3 bases from V and 4 from J; bases not matched to a gene: 14. CDR3 amino acids: CASSFRSAGGYGTEAFF. In nucleotides, the CDR3 is TGTGCCAGCAGTTTCCGCTCGGCAGGGGGGTATGGCACTGAAGCTTTCTTT.